The 31 T cell receptor beta chains given below trace back to one sample, sequenced in a study of neoadjuvant anti-PD-1 for oral cavity cancer. Sample time point: after neoadjuvant nivolumab, at surgical resection. Sequenced by immunoSEQ multiplex PCR; TCRdb stores in-frame clones only, minus some. The table lists some 40,000 clones, roughly two fifths of them singletons. The specimen comprised tumor tissue, sampled after nivolumab (anti-PD-1) treatment. The receptors stem from a person between 40 and 85 years old with oral cavity squamous cell carcinoma.

This chain uses TRBV9 with TRBJ1-4; no clear D. The ends were cut back, 0 bases at V and 1 base at J, with 7 bases in the middle. The CDR3 covers 15 residues. The germline V gene encodes CDR1 SGDLS and CDR2 YYNGEE. CDR3 in amino acids: CASSVGSGTNEKLFF. The CDR3 coding sequence is TGTGCCAGCAGCGTAGGGAGTGGAACTAATGAAAAACTGTTTTTT.

The rearrangement uses TRBV5-1 and TRBJ2-4, with D perhaps matching TRBD1 or TRBD2 (5 bases each). V lost 4 bases to trimming and J lost 0 bases, with 17 bases between them. The CDR3 totals 17 residues. Germline V gene data show CDR1 as SGHRS and CDR2 as YFSETQ. Here the CDR3 reads CASSPGSGALAKNIQYF. CDR3 nucleotide sequence: TGCGCCAGCAGCCCGGGGAGTGGGGCTTTAGCCAAAAACATTCAGTACTTC. Using reference TRBV5-1 and TRBJ2-4 for the parts outside the CDR3, the full variable domain is KAGVTQTPRYLIKTRGQQVTLSCSPISGHRSVSWYQQTPGQGLQFLFEYFSETQRNKGNFPGRFSGRQFSNSRSEMNVSTLELGDSALYLCASSPGSGALAKNIQYFGAGTRLSVL.

The table lists this clone with a few counts. V and J are TRBV19 and TRBJ1-6; 11 nucleotides match TRBD1. V trimming: 5 bases; J trimming: 10 bases; junction bases outside the gene matches: 10. The length of the CDR3 is 16 residues. The germline gives CDR1 LNHDA, CDR2 SQIVND (reference sequence). As DNA, the CDR3 is TGTGCCAGTAGTTTCGGGACAGGGGGAATTGGATCACCCCTCCACTTT. It yields the protein CASSFGTGGIGSPLHF.

The rearrangement uses TRBV28 and TRBJ2-7, with 8 nucleotides matching TRBD1. The length of the CDR3 is 16 residues. CDR1 and CDR2 from the germline V gene are MDHEN and SYDVKM. Germline trimming cut 6 bases from V and 3 bases from J; bases unmatched to any gene: 13. The CDR3: CASSRRTGQVNYEQYF. The DNA for the CDR3 is TGTGCCAGCAGCCGCCGTACGGGACAGGTGAACTACGAGCAGTACTTC.

CDR3 loop: CASSLRLTSHEQFF. The DNA for the CDR3 is TGTGCCAGCAGCTTGAGGCTGACGTCACACGAGCAGTTCTTC. This chain links TRBV5-4 with TRBJ2-1; D uncertain. Germline V gene sequence: CDR1 SGHNT, CDR2 YYREEE (reference sequence). The V and J ends lost 1 base and 10 bases respectively, with 15 bases between them. This CDR3 is built from 14 residues.

This clone was recorded a few times. The chain recombines TRBV18 with TRBJ2-1; 9 bases line up with TRBD1. The germline CDR1 and CDR2 sequences are KGHSH and LQKENI. The CDR3 contains 16 residues. Unmatched junction bases numbered 7, after V lost 6 bases and J lost 1 base. CDR3 coding DNA: TGTGCCAGCTCTCTGATTGGGACAGGGTCCTACAATGAGCAGTTCTTC. Translating gives CASSLIGTGSYNEQFF.

The chain employs TRBV5-6 and TRBJ1-3; no clear D gene. The V end was cut by 1 base, the J end by 2 bases, with 7 bases between. This CDR3 has 14 amino acids. The germline V gene has CDR1 SGHDT and CDR2 YYEEEE. Here the CDR3 DNA reads TGTGCCAGCAGCTTGAGAAACGCTGGAAACACCATATATTTT. Its translation: CASSLRNAGNTIYF.

In this sample, this clone turned up once. This chain uses TRBV5-1 with TRBJ2-7; D is uncertain. This CDR3 spans 13 amino acids. With 2 bases removed from V and 9 bases from J, the gap between germline ends came to 15 bases. Germline-derived CDR1 and CDR2 are SGHRS and YFSETQ. Here the CDR3 reads CASSLSALDWQYF. In nucleotides, the CDR3 is TGCGCCAGCAGCTTATCAGCTCTCGATTGGCAGTACTTC. Combining the CDR3 with reference TRBV5-1 and TRBJ2-7 gives the whole variable domain KAGVTQTPRYLIKTRGQQVTLSCSPISGHRSVSWYQQTPGQGLQFLFEYFSETQRNKGNFPGRFSGRQFSNSRSEMNVSTLELGDSALYLCASSLSALDWQYFGPGTRLTVT.

CDR3 sequence reads: CASSVEQGRVNEQFF. CDR3 sequence (DNA): TGTGCCAGCAGCGTAGAGCAGGGTCGGGTCAATGAGCAGTTCTTC. V usage is TRBV9 and J usage is TRBJ2-1; D may be TRBD1 (5 bases). V was pared by 0 bases and J by 6 bases, with 13 bases between. The CDR3 sequence is 15 residues long. Germline values: CDR1 SGDLS, CDR2 YYNGEE.

The gene calls are TRBV29-1 and TRBJ2-7; TRBD1 matches 8 bases. Germline assignment: CDR1 SQVTM and CDR2 ANQGSEA. The CDR3 consists of 13 residues. Trimming at V came to 7 bases and at J to 5 bases, leaving 10 bases not matched to a gene. In DNA, the CDR3 is TGCAGCGGCGGAACCGGGACAGGCAACGAGCAGTACTTC. Encoded protein: CSGGTGTGNEQYF.

In the case of this clone: A read error may account for a junction end that differs from germline. The chain links TRBV7-6 to TRBJ1-2, with 8 bases that match TRBD1. Germline CDR1 reads SGHVS; CDR2 reads FNYEAQ. CDR3 length: 15 amino acids. The CDR3 here is CASSLGQGQIYGYTF. CDR3 nucleotide sequence: TGTGCCAGCAGTTTAGGACAGGGACAAATTTATGGCTACACCTTC.

The sample holds a few counts of this clone. The J gene is TRBJ2-7, the V gene TRBV28, with 10 bases fitting TRBD2. The germline CDR1 and CDR2 sequences are MDHEN and SYDVKM. The CDR3 is 15 residues long. Trimming at V came to 5 bases and at J to 3 bases, leaving 7 bases not matched to a gene. In DNA form, the CDR3 reads TGTGCCAGCAGTGGGGGTGGACTAGCGGTCTACGAGCAGTACTTC. Amino acids: CASSGGGLAVYEQYF. The full variable domain, rest sourced from reference TRBV28 and TRBJ2-7, is DVKVTQSSRYLVKRTGEKVFLECVQDMDHENMFWYRQDPGLGLRLIYFSYDVKMKEKGDIPEGYSVSREKKERFSLILESASTNQTSMYLCASSGGGLAVYEQYFGPGTRLTVT.

This clone was observed many times. The gene calls are TRBV6-5 and TRBJ2-5; 9 bases agree with TRBD2. CDR3 length: 13 amino acids. Germline V CDR1 and CDR2: MNHEY, SVGAGI. Unmatched junction bases numbered 6, after V lost 6 bases and J lost 7 bases. The CDR3, as DNA: TGTGCCAGCAGGGCGCGGGAGGGGGGGACCCAGTACTTC. Its translation: CASRAREGGTQYF.

A few counts support this clone. The J gene is TRBJ2-7, the V gene TRBV11-2; 9 bases match TRBD1. With 4 bases clipped from V and 2 bases from J, the junction kept 6 bases outside the gene matches. Germline CDR1 reads SGHAT; CDR2 reads FQNNGV. The CDR3 length is 15 residues. CDR3 coding DNA: TGTGCCAGCAGCTACCCTGGACAGGGGACCTACGAGCAGTACTTC. It is translated as CASSYPGQGTYEQYF.

V gene TRBV2 combines with J gene TRBJ1-2, with D maybe TRBD1 (6 bases). V dropped 2 bases and J dropped 4 bases, with 11 bases sitting between them. The germline gives CDR1 SNHLY, CDR2 FYNNEI. CDR3 length: 14 residues. The CDR3 region is CASSETGPRYGYTF. The CDR3 bases are TGTGCCAGCAGTGAAACAGGGCCGCGCTATGGCTACACCTTC.

This rearrangement joins TRBV6-6 to TRBJ2-1; a weak D match, TRBD1 (5 bases). The germline V and J ends were trimmed by 6 bases and 9 bases, with 6 bases remaining between them. The CDR3 length is 10 residues. The germline CDR1 and CDR2 sequences are MNHNY and SVGAGI (reference sequence). This CDR3 reads CASRGAEQFF. The CDR3 DNA reads TGTGCCAGCAGAGGGGCTGAGCAGTTCTTC.

The rearrangement uses TRBV13 and TRBJ2-1; a weak D match, TRBD1 (5 bases). In germline, CDR1 is PRHDT, CDR2 FYEKMQ (reference sequence). This CDR3 is 15 amino acids long. The V end lost 5 bases, the J end lost 5 bases, and 16 bases lay between the germline ends. The CDR3 reads CASSTGTTSNNEQFF. DNA for the CDR3: TGTGCCAGCAGCACAGGTACCACCTCGAACAATGAGCAGTTCTTC.

Ten or more counts support this clone. V and J are TRBV4-2 and TRBJ2-7; TRBD2 aligns across 8 bases. Germline trimming cut 1 base from V and 2 bases from J; bases unmatched to any gene: 4. CDR3 length equals 15 residues. Germline assignment: CDR1 LGHNA and CDR2 YNFKEQ. The CDR3 protein is CASSQGGGGTYEQYF. The CDR3 DNA sequence: TGTGCCAGCAGCCAAGGAGGCGGGGGGACCTACGAGCAGTACTTC.

This sequence joins TRBV7-9 and TRBJ1-2; D not certain. The CDR3 runs 11 residues. Deletions cut 1 base from V and 7 bases from J, with 4 bases between. Germline lookup yields CDR1 SEHNR and CDR2 FQNEAQ (reference sequence). The chain's CDR3 is CASSLGRGYTF. In DNA, the CDR3 is TGTGCCAGCAGCTTAGGTCGTGGCTACACCTTC.

The chain combines TRBV7-2 with TRBJ2-7; D might be TRBD2 (7 bases). The CDR3 contains 16 residues. Germline V gene lookup returns CDR1 SGHTA and CDR2 FQGNSA. With 5 bases removed from V and 2 bases from J, the gap between germline ends came to 19 bases. CDR3 in amino acids: CASSGTAGAYTYEQYF. DNA of the CDR3: TGTGCCAGCAGCGGGACCGCGGGGGCCTATACCTACGAGCAGTACTTC.

The V and J genes are TRBV29-1 and TRBJ2-1; no reliable D call. CDR1 is SQVTM and CDR2 is ANQGSEA in the germline V gene. V dropped 7 bases and J dropped 0 bases, with 13 bases sitting between them. The CDR3 loop spans 14 amino acids. Here the CDR3 reads CSANRLSSYNEQFF. The CDR3 nucleotides are TGCAGCGCAAACAGACTGAGCTCCTACAATGAGCAGTTCTTC.

The chain uses TRBV7-9 and TRBJ2-3, with 8 bases lining up with TRBD1. V was clipped by 5 bases and J by 0 bases; unmatched bases: 4. CDR1 is SEHNR and CDR2 is FQNEAQ in the germline V gene (reference sequence). The CDR3 consists of 15 residues. CDR3 nucleotides: TGTGCCAGCAGCCAGACAGGGGTCAGCACAGATACGCAGTATTTT. Protein sequence: CASSQTGVSTDTQYF.

The CDR3 reads CASSEDRGGGETQYF. The CDR3 DNA sequence: TGTGCCAGCAGTGAGGACAGGGGCGGGGGAGAGACCCAGTACTTC. The J gene is TRBJ2-5, the V gene TRBV2; 9 bases are shared with TRBD1. The CDR3 consists of 15 residues. Germline lookup yields CDR1 SNHLY and CDR2 FYNNEI. With 3 bases clipped from V and 4 bases from J, the junction kept 6 bases outside the gene matches.

This clone was counted only a few times. The identical CDR3 is also encoded by other nucleotide sequences in the sample. The genes are TRBV9 and TRBJ2-1, with TRBD1 matching over 7 bases. V was clipped by 0 bases and J by 1 base; unmatched bases: 1. The CDR3 is 15 residues long. From germline, CDR1 is SGDLS and CDR2 YYNGEE. Written as DNA, the CDR3 is TGTGCCAGCAGCGTAGGACAGGGATCCTACAATGAGCAGTTCTTC. Amino acids: CASSVGQGSYNEQFF.

The chain recombines TRBV6-4 with TRBJ1-6, with 7 nucleotides matching TRBD1. The CDR3 loop spans 14 amino acids. The V and J ends lost 3 bases and 7 bases, in that order; junction bases with no gene match: 3. The germline gives CDR1 MRHNA, CDR2 SNTAGT. The CDR3 nucleotides are TGTGCCAGCAGTGAATTCAGGGGGAATTCACCCCTCCACTTT. Translated, it gives CASSEFRGNSPLHF.

This clone came up a few times. The chain combines TRBV11-3 with TRBJ2-6, with no clear D. Per germline, CDR1 SGHNT and CDR2 YENEEA. CDR3 size: 14 residues. V was shortened by 2 bases and J by 0 bases, with 2 bases between the two germline ends. The CDR3 spells CASSLPSGANVLTF. Written as DNA, the CDR3 is TGTGCCAGCAGCTTACCCTCTGGGGCCAACGTCCTGACTTTC.

This clone was detected only a few times. V usage is TRBV5-1 and J usage is TRBJ1-1, with unresolved D. The CDR3 spans 14 residues. Trimming stripped 7 bases from V and 1 base from J, with 14 bases between. CDR1 and CDR2 from the germline V gene are SGHRS and YFSETQ. CDR3: CASSTTPSNTEAFF. In DNA form, the CDR3 reads TGCGCCAGCTCTACCACACCGTCGAACACTGAAGCTTTCTTT.

The V gene is TRBV19, the J gene TRBJ1-2; a possible D gene is TRBD1 (5 bases). Germline CDR1 LNHDA, CDR2 SQIVND (reference sequence). V was cut by 7 bases and J by 4 bases, with 16 bases left in between. CDR3 size: 14 residues. For the CDR3, the DNA is TGTGCCAGTACCTCTTTGGGGGGAACCTATGGCTACACCTTC. Encoded protein: CASTSLGGTYGYTF. Complete variable domain (other parts from reference TRBV19 and TRBJ1-2): DGGITQSPKYLFRKEGQNVTLSCEQNLNHDAMYWYRQDPGQGLRLIYYSQIVNDFQKGDIAEGYSVSREKKESFPLTVTSAQKNPTAFYLCASTSLGGTYGYTFGSGTRLTVV.

This clone has a handful of counts. This chain joins TRBV6-6 and TRBJ1-2; 8 bases match TRBD1. The CDR3 sequence is 13 residues long. J gave up 4 bases and V 6 bases, and 4 bases lay outside the gene matches. CDR1 MNHNY and CDR2 SVGAGI come from the germline V gene (reference sequence). The CDR3: CASRDRGLYGYTF. CDR3 in DNA: TGTGCCAGCAGAGACAGGGGACTCTATGGCTACACCTTC.

The chain carries TRBV29-1 and TRBJ1-5; possible D gene TRBD1, 6 bases. CDR3 size: 13 residues. Germline V gene data show CDR1 as SQVTM and CDR2 as ANQGSEA. The V end lost 7 bases, the J end lost 7 bases, and 17 bases lay between the germline ends. CDR3 DNA sequence: TGCAGCGCTTCTGGGGGGCTTGGACAGCCCCAGCATTTT. Amino acids: CSASGGLGQPQHF.

The V call is TRBV9, the J call TRBJ2-7; a possible D gene is TRBD1 (6 bases). From germline, CDR1 is SGDLS and CDR2 YYNGEE. Trimming removed 0 bases at V and 5 bases at J, with 15 bases between. CDR3 length equals 15 residues. CDR3: CASSVAWGHYNEQYF. The CDR3 nucleotides read TGTGCCAGCAGCGTAGCTTGGGGACATTACAACGAGCAGTACTTC.